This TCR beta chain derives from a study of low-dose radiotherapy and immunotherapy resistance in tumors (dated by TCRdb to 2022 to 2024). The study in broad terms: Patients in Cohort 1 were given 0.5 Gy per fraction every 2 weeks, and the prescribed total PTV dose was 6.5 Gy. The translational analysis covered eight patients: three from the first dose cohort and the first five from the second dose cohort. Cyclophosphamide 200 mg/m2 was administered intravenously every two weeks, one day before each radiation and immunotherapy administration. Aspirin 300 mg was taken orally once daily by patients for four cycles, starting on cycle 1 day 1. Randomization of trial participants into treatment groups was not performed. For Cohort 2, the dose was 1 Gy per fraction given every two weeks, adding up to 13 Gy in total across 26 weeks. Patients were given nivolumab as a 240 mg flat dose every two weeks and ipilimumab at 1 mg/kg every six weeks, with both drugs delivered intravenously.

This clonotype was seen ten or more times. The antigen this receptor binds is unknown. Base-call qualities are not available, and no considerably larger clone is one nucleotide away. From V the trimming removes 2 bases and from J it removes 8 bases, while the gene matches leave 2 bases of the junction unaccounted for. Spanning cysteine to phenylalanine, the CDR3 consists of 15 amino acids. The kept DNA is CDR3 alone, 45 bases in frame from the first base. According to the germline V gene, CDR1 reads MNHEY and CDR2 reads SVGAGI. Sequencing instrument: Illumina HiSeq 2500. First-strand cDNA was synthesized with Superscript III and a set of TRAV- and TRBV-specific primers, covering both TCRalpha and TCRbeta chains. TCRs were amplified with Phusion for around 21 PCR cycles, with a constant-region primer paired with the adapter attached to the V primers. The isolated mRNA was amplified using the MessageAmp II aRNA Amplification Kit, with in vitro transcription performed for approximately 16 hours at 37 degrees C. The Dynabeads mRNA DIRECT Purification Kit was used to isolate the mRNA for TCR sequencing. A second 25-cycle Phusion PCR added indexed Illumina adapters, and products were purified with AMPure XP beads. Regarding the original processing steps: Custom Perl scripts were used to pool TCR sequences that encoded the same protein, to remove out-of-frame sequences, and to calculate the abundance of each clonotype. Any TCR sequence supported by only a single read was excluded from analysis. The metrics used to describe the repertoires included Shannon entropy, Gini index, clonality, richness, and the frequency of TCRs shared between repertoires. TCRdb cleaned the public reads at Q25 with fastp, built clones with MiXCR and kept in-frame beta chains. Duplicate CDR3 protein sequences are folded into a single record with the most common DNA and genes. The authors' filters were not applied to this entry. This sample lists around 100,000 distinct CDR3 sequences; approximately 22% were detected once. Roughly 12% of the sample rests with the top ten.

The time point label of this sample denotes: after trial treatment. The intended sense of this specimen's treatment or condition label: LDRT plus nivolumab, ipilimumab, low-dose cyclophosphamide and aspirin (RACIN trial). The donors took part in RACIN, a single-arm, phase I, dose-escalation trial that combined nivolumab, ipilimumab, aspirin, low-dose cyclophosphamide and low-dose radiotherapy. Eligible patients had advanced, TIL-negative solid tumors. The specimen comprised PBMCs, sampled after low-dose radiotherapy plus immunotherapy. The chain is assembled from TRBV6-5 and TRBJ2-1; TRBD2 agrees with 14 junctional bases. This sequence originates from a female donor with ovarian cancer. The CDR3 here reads CASSYGTSGSYEQFF. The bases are TGTGCCAGCAGTTACGGGACTAGCGGGAGCTATGAGCAGTTCTTC.